What follows is one T cell receptor beta chain and its context. Its antigen remains unidentified. This entry belongs to a study of OX40 agonist ivuxolimab in advanced cancers. Overall study context: Patients took ivuxolimab, an agonistic anti-OX40 (CD134) antibody. Dosing consisted of intravenous ivuxolimab at 0.01 to 10 mg/kg every 2 weeks. Anti-PD-1, anti-PD-L1 or anti-CTLA-4 therapy given earlier was allowed, and 35% to 50% had some.

There are 15 residues in the CDR3. From germline, CDR1 is MNHEY and CDR2 SVGAGI. V lost 0 bases, J lost 7 bases, and 1 base stayed unmatched. Findings of the study overall: Some of the nonresponding patients also showed low levels of normalized T-cell clonal expansion.

The repertoire was sequenced with immunoSEQ multiplex PCR; TCRdb's copy has only in-frame clones and lacks some. The sample includes about 94,000 clones, 92% seen only once; the top ten take 3.4%. The rearrangement uses TRBV6-5 and TRBJ1-6, with 9 positions matching TRBD1. The sample here was CD4+ or CD8+ T cells sorted from blood, taken in a trial of the OX40 agonist ivuxolimab. The origin of this receptor is an adult with an advanced solid tumor such as melanoma, head and neck, liver or kidney cancer. For the CDR3, the DNA is TGTGCCAGCAGTTACTCCGGGACAGGGAATTCACCCCTCCACTTT. This gives the protein CASSYSGTGNSPLHF.